The 13 T cell receptor beta chains given below trace back to one sample, sequenced in a study of blood T cell repertoires in COVID-19. Measured with immunoSEQ multiplex PCR; TCRdb has only the in-frame clones, and not every one. The sample has about 140,000 clones; roughly 81% are singletons. The sample comprised peripheral blood. The receptors originated from a woman aged 50 to 60 with active or convalescent COVID-19.

This chain links TRBV5-1 with TRBJ2-1, with a tentative D call TRBD1 (6 bases). This CDR3 is 13 amino acids long. Germline V lookup: CDR1 SGHRS, CDR2 YFSETQ. The germline V and J ends were trimmed by 3 bases and 9 bases, with 13 bases remaining between them. The CDR3 region is CASSSRQGREQFF. The CDR3 DNA sequence: TGCGCCAGCAGCTCGCGTCAGGGGCGTGAGCAGTTCTTC.

CDR3 sequence: CASSSGTSGLPSTPEQYF. CDR3 coding DNA: TGTGCCAGCAGCAGTGGGACTAGCGGGCTCCCCTCTACGCCCGAGCAGTACTTC. The chain joins TRBV21-1 to TRBJ2-7; TRBD2 is the table's D call and was not checked against the DNA. TRBV21-1 is annotated as a pseudogene. The CDR3 is made up of 18 amino acids.

The CDR3 region has the DNA TGTGCCACCAGTGCGCCGGTAGCCGGGGAGCTGTTTTTT. Protein: CATSAPVAGELFF. This rearrangement joins TRBV24-1 to TRBJ2-2; no firm D call. The CDR3 spans 13 residues. V was clipped by 5 bases and J by 6 bases, with 9 bases between them. Per germline, CDR1 KGHDR and CDR2 SFDVKD.

The chain combines TRBV30 with TRBJ1-1, with D possibly matching TRBD1 (5 bases). The CDR3 spans 13 residues. The germline CDR1 and CDR2 sequences are GTSNPN and SVGIG (reference sequence). Trimming stripped 4 bases from V and 3 bases from J, with 12 bases between. CDR3 bases: TGTGCCTGGAAAAAGGGGAGGGACACTGAAGCTTTCTTT. It is translated as CAWKKGRDTEAFF.

This clone was picked up one time. The J gene is TRBJ1-5, the V gene TRBV2, with 10 bases that match TRBD1. This CDR3 has 15 amino acids. The germline V gene encodes CDR1 SNHLY and CDR2 FYNNEI. The ends lost 4 bases at V and 6 bases at J; junction bases unmatched: 6. The CDR3 DNA reads TGTGCCAGCAGTGTGGGGACAGGGGCATTTCAGCCCCAGCATTTT. Translation gives CASSVGTGAFQPQHF. The variable domain in full, completed from reference TRBV2 and TRBJ1-5, reads EPEVTQTPSHQVTQMGQEVILRCVPISNHLYFYWYRQILGQKVEFLVSFYNNEISEKSEIFDDQFSVERPDGSNFTLKIRSTKLEDSAMYFCASSVGTGAFQPQHFGDGTRLSIL.

The gene calls are TRBV29-1 and TRBJ2-2; 10 bases map to TRBD1. After removal of 7 bases from V and 2 bases from J, the junction contained 4 bases not matched to a gene. This CDR3 has 14 amino acids. Germline V CDR1 and CDR2: SQVTM, ANQGSEA. CDR3 DNA sequence: TGCAGCGCAGGACAGGGGGGAAACACCGGGGAGCTGTTTTTT. Translated, it gives CSAGQGGNTGELFF.

The CDR3 region is CASSSRTGTGNTIYF. Written as DNA, the CDR3 is TGTGCCAGCAGTTCCCGGACAGGGACTGGAAACACCATATATTTT. This sequence joins TRBV6-5 and TRBJ1-3, with TRBD1 matching 8 bases. From germline, CDR1 is MNHEY and CDR2 SVGAGI. The ends lost 4 bases at V and 2 bases at J; junction bases unmatched: 4. The CDR3 totals 15 residues.

This clone was seen a few times. This chain joins TRBV19 and TRBJ1-5, with D unclear. V gave up 8 bases and J gave up 10 bases, with 15 bases separating them. The CDR3 sequence is 12 residues long. Germline CDR1 reads LNHDA; CDR2 reads SQIVND (reference sequence). The CDR3 DNA reads TGTGCCAGTGATTCCTCCCGGTTACCCCAGCATTTT. Its translation: CASDSSRLPQHF.

This clone appeared once. V is TRBV19 and J is TRBJ1-1; 9 positions agree with TRBD1. Germline values: CDR1 LNHDA, CDR2 SQIVND (reference sequence). Unmatched junction bases numbered 8, after V lost 1 base and J lost 5 bases. The CDR3 is made up of 16 amino acids. CDR3 sequence: CASSIVGTGSNTEAFF. The CDR3, as DNA: TGTGCCAGTAGTATAGTCGGGACAGGGAGTAATACTGAAGCTTTCTTT.

The J gene is TRBJ1-1, the V gene TRBV10-3; the match to TRBD1 covers 7 bases. The CDR3 sequence is 13 residues long. Germline trimming cut 5 bases from V and 6 bases from J; bases unmatched to any gene: 6. Germline CDR1 is ENHRY and CDR2 is SYGVKD. DNA for the CDR3: TGTGCCATCAGTCAGGGGGGAGACGCTGAAGCTTTCTTT. Encoded protein: CAISQGGDAEAFF.

A few counts support this clone. V is TRBV5-1 and J is TRBJ1-4, with D perhaps TRBD1 (5 bases). Trimming took off 2 bases at V and 7 bases at J, with 12 bases between the two ends. The CDR3 runs to 14 residues. The germline gives CDR1 SGHRS, CDR2 YFSETQ. CDR3: CASSFMGEAEKLFF. In DNA form, the CDR3 reads TGCGCCAGCAGCTTTATGGGGGAGGCTGAAAAACTGTTTTTT.

The chain joins TRBV5-1 to TRBJ2-1, with 10 bases aligning to TRBD2. J lost 0 bases, V lost 7 bases, and 10 bases had no gene match. In germline, CDR1 is SGHRS, CDR2 YFSETQ. CDR3 length: 17 amino acids. CDR3 bases: TGCGCCAGCCTAGGGACTAGCGCCATGAGCTCCTACAATGAGCAGTTCTTC. Translating it yields CASLGTSAMSSYNEQFF.

Only a few counts were recorded for this clone. The chain is built from TRBV6-1 and TRBJ2-7, with a possible D match to TRBD1 (6 bases). The CDR3 consists of 15 residues. The V gene lost 0 bases and the J gene lost 2 bases, with 11 bases spanning the gap. Germline lookup yields CDR1 MNHNS and CDR2 SASEGT. The CDR3 loop reads CASSEALGQTYEQYF. The CDR3 DNA reads as TGTGCCAGCAGTGAAGCGCTTGGACAGACCTACGAGCAGTACTTC.